This T cell receptor beta chain was recovered during a study of Ad26.COV2.S vaccination and SARS-CoV-2 variants. V lost 3 bases, J lost 2 bases, and 8 bases lay in between. This CDR3 has 13 amino acids. Germline lookup yields CDR1 SGHAT and CDR2 FQNNGV. The protocol was immunoSEQ multiplex PCR, while the TCRdb copy is restricted to in-frame clones and leaves out a portion. Of 400,000 to 500,000 clones in the sample, approximately 88% are singletons; the top ten hold about 4%. Treatment specified: roughly 18 received Ad26.COV2.S at low or high dose, single or two shots; about 5 received placebo; per-sample allocation not given. It was on day 63 after the first vaccine or placebo injection that samples were taken.

This chain connects TRBV11-2 to TRBJ2-7, with a tentative D call TRBD1 (5 bases). The clonotype originates from a person aged 18 to 59 who received the Ad26.COV2.S COVID-19 vaccine or a placebo. Sample: peripheral blood, taken in a trial of Ad26.COV2.S vaccine versus placebo. CDR3 bases: TGTGCCAGCAGCTTTAGGGGCCCCTACGAGCAGTACTTC. This encodes CASSFRGPYEQYF.